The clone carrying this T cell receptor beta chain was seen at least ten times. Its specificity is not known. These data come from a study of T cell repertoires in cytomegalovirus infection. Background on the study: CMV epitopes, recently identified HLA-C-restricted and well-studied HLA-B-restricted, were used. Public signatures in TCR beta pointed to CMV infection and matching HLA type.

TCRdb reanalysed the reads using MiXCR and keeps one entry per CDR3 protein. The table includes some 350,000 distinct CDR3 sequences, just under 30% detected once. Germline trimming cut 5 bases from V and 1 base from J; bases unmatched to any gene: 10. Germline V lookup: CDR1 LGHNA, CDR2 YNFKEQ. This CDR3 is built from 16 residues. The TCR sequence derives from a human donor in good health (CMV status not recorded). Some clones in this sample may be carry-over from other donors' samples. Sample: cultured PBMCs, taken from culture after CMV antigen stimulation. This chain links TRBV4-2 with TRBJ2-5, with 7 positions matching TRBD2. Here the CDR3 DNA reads TGTGCCAGCAGCTTAACCGGCCTAGCGGTCCAAGAGACCCAGTACTTC. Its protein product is CASSLTGLAVQETQYF.